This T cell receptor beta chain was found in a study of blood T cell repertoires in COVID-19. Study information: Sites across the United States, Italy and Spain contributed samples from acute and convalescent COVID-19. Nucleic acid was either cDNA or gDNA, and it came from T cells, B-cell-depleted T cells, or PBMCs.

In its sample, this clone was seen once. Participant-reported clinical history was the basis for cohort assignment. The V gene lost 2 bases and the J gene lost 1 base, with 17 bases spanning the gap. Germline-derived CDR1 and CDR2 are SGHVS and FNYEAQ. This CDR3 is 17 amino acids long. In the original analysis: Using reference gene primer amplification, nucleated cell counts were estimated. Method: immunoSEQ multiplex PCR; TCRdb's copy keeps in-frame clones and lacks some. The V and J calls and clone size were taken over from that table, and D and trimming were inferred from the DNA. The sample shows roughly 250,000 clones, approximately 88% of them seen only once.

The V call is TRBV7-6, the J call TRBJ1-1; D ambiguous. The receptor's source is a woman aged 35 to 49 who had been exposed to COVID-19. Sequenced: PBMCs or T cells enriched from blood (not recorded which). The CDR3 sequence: CASSLFAVPRGNTEAFF. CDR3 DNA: TGTGCCAGCAGCTTATTTGCGGTCCCCCGGGGGAACACTGAAGCTTTCTTT.